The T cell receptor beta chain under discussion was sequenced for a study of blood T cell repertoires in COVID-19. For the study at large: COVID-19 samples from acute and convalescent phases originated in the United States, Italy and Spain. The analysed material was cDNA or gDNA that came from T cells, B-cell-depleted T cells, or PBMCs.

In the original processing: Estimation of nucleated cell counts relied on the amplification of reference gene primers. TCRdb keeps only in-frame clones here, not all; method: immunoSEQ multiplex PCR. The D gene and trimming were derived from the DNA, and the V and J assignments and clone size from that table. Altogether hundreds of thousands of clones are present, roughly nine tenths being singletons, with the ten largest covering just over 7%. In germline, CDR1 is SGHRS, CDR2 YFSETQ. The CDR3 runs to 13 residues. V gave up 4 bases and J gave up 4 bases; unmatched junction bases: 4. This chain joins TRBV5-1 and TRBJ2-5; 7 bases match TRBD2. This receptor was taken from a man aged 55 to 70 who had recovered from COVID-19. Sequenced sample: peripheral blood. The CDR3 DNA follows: TGCGCCAGCAGCAGCGGGACGGGAGAGACCCAGTACTTC. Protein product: CASSSGTGETQYF.